Listed here is a single T cell receptor (beta chain). Its antigen is unknown. No quality values exist for individual bases; no much larger clone is one base distant. The sample belongs to a study of T cells in tuberculosis (dated by TCRdb to the late 2010s). A note on the overall study: In the study, CD1B tetramers and high-throughput TCR immunosequencing were combined to characterize T cells specific for the mycobacterial lipid antigen glucose monomycolate (GMM). A South African clinical cohort compared IGRA-negative adolescents, IGRA-positive adolescents with latent tuberculosis and adults with active tuberculosis, ten per group. PBMC from active tuberculosis patients were archived either before standard anti-tuberculosis treatment began or within 7 days of its start. What the work shows at the level of the full study, not this receptor alone: Smaller mean NN-distances to GMM-specific TCRs were observed in active tuberculosis TCR-alpha repertoires than in IGRA-negative controls, suggesting clonal expansion of GMM-specific TCRs. Which clinical samples got chosen depended on the availability of cryopreserved specimens, and the active tuberculosis cases were adults, whereas the controls were adolescents. Using GEM motif frequencies, a classifier achieved 60% to 70% accuracy, whereas a classifier built on the diverse GMM-specific repertoire got to 87% accuracy (AUROC 0.8 to 0.95). Shorter CDR3-alpha lengths in active tuberculosis patients partly drove the smaller NN-distances, and the TCR-beta difference was not statistically significant.

Based on the germline V gene, the CDR1 and CDR2 sequences are SGHTA and FQGNSA. Taken from cysteine to phenylalanine, the CDR3 has 11 residues. This entry keeps only the CDR3 DNA: 33 bases, framed from base 1. The germline ends are 7 bases apart after V is trimmed by 4 bases and J by 8 bases. The immunoSEQ multiplex PCR assay was used to generate TCR libraries, with TCR-beta and/or TCR-alpha/delta assays applied to each sample. Amplified TCR libraries were sequenced on the Illumina high-throughput platform. The original methods were these. Clustering and dimensionality reduction relied on pairwise TCRdist distances among GMM-specific receptors from T cells that were either sorted ex vivo or expanded in vitro. Each clinical repertoire received a mean NN-distance score, defined as the average TCRdist to the nearest 10% of tetramer-positive reference sequences. GEM TCR motif frequency was computed as the fraction of unique TCRs matching known GEM sequences by V/J usage and CDR3 length. Linear discriminant analysis with leave-one-out cross-validation, implemented in scikit-learn, was used to classify active tuberculosis. The source is immuneACCESS, and TCRdb retained only in-frame sequences with V and J called. Part of the clones is not carried over; for the studies checked, unresolved V genes explain less than half of this, and the remainder is unexplained. D and trimming were read from the DNA, whereas the V and J calls and clone size are those reported in that table. This sample is represented by about 40,000 clones; less than 95% of them were singletons. The ten largest make up roughly 4% of the sample.

The time point label here, explained by the study, means: new active TB diagnosis, blood taken before or within 7 days of starting treatment. Active tuberculosis patients were HIV-seronegative South African adults aged 18 years or older with a new diagnosis. Confirmation of active tuberculosis was based on positive sputum smear microscopy and/or a positive M. tuberculosis culture. Immunosequencing was performed on unsorted cryopreserved PBMC and covered about 100,000 T cells per clinical donor on average. Sequenced here: PBMCs, sampled at tuberculosis diagnosis. The sequence derives from an adult with tuberculosis. In this chain, TRBV7-2 is recombined with TRBJ2-3, with no confidently assigned D gene. CDR3 protein: CASSSPPTQYF. The bases read TGTGCCAGCAGCTCTCCTCCTACGCAGTATTTT.